A selection of T cell receptor beta chains follows, all from one sample in a study of CD8+ T cells in alopecia areata. TCRdb keeps only in-frame clones here, not all; method: immunoSEQ multiplex PCR. Of 120,000 or so clones listed, about 59% are singletons. The source material was CD4+ T cells sorted from blood, sampled at week 4, from a patient treated with tofacitinib. These receptors all stem from a human donor with alopecia areata. Each CDR3 is given with its conserved first and last residue. A D gene is named only where the DNA matches it firmly. Part of the rows lack a size; the others show once, few, many or a class for expanded clones.

abundance: NA
j_gene: TRBJ2-2
v_gene: TRBV5-6
d_gene: NA
CDR3nt: TGTGCCAGCAGCTTGGTGGGGCCCGACTACACCGGGGAGCTGTTTTTT
CDR3aa: CASSLVGPDYTGELFF

abundance: NA
j_gene: TRBJ1-2
v_gene: TRBV5-1
d_gene: TRBD1
CDR3nt: TGCGCCAGCAGCATATCGACAGGGAGCTATGGCTACACCTTC
CDR3aa: CASSISTGSYGYTF

abundance: NA
j_gene: TRBJ2-7
v_gene: TRBV25-1
d_gene: NA
CDR3nt: TGTGCCAGCAGTGAATCCCGGACGGGATCCTACGAGCAGTACTTC
CDR3aa: CASSESRTGSYEQYF

abundance: NA
j_gene: TRBJ2-7
v_gene: TRBV6-5
d_gene: NA
CDR3nt: TGTGCCAGCAGTTTGTTGGTCGAGCAGTACTTC
CDR3aa: CASSLLVEQYF

abundance: NA
j_gene: TRBJ2-7
v_gene: TRBV29-1
d_gene: NA
CDR3nt: TGCAGCGTTGATTCAGGGACCTACGAGCAGTACTTC
CDR3aa: CSVDSGTYEQYF

abundance: NA
j_gene: TRBJ2-2
v_gene: TRBV19
d_gene: NA
CDR3nt: TGTGCCAGTACCCAACGAGGGTACGGGGAGCTGTTTTTT
CDR3aa: CASTQRGYGELFF

abundance: once
j_gene: TRBJ1-4
v_gene: TRBV7-9
d_gene: TRBD1
CDR3nt: TGTGCCAGCAGCTACGGACAGGGTAACGAAAAACTGTTTTTT
CDR3aa: CASSYGQGNEKLFF

abundance: few
j_gene: TRBJ2-7
v_gene: TRBV29-1
d_gene: TRBD1
CDR3nt: TGCAGCGTTGTCGACAGGGGGCAGCACGAGCAGTACTTC
CDR3aa: CSVVDRGQHEQYF

abundance: NA
j_gene: TRBJ2-3
v_gene: TRBV6-5
d_gene: TRBD1
CDR3nt: TGTGCCAGCGTTCGAGCGCAGGGGGCTGGAGGTACGCAGTATTTT
CDR3aa: CASVRAQGAGGTQYF

abundance: few
j_gene: TRBJ2-3
v_gene: TRBV29-1
d_gene: TRBD2
CDR3nt: TGCAGCGTTGAAGAACTAGCGAACTCCACAGATACGCAGTATTTT
CDR3aa: CSVEELANSTDTQYF

abundance: NA
j_gene: TRBJ2-6
v_gene: TRBV30
d_gene: TRBD1
CDR3nt: TGTGCCTGGGTTCGGACAGGGAATCCTGGGGCCAACGTCCTGACTTTC
CDR3aa: CAWVRTGNPGANVLTF

abundance: NA
j_gene: TRBJ2-5
v_gene: TRBV5-1
d_gene: NA
CDR3nt: TGCGCCAGCAGCTTGATGGGCCCAGAGACCCAGTACTTC
CDR3aa: CASSLMGPETQYF

abundance: NA
j_gene: TRBJ2-1
v_gene: TRBV5-6
d_gene: NA
CDR3nt: TGTGCCAGCGAAGTCCGGGGATACAATGAGCAGTTCTTC
CDR3aa: CASEVRGYNEQFF